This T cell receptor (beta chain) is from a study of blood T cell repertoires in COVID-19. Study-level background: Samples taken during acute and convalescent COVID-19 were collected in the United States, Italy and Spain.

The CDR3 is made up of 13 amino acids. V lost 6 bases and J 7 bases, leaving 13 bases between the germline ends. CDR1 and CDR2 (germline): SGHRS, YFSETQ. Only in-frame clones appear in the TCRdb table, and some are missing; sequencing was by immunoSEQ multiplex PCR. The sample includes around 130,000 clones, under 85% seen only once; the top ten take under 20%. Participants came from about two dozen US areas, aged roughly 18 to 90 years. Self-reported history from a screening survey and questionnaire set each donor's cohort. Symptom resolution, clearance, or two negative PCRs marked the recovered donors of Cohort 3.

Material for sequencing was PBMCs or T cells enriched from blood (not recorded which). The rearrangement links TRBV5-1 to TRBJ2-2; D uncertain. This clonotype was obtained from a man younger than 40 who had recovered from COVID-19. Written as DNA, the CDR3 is TGCGCCAGCACCTCCGGTCCCGGCGGGGAGCTGTTTTTT. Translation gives CASTSGPGGELFF.